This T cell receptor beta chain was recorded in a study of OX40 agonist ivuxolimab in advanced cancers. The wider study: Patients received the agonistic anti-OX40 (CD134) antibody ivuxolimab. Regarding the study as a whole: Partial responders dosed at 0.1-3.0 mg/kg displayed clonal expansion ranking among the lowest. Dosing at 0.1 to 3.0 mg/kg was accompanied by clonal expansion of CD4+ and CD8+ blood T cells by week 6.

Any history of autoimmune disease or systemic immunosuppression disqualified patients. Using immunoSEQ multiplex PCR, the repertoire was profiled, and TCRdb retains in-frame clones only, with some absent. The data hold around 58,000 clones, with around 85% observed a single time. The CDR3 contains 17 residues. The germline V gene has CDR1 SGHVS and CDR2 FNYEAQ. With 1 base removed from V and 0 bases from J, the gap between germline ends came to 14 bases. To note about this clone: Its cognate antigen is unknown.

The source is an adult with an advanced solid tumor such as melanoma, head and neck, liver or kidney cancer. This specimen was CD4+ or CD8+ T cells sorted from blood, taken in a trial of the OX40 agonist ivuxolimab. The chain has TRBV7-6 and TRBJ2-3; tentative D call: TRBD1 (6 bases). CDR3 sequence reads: CASSLVLGDTSTDTQYF. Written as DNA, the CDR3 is TGTGCCAGCAGCTTAGTTCTTGGGGACACTAGCACAGATACGCAGTATTTT. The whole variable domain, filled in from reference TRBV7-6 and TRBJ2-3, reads GAGVSQSPRYKVTKRGQDVALRCDPISGHVSLYWYRQALGQGPEFLTYFNYEAQQDKSGLPNDRFSAERPEGSISTLTIQRTEQRDSAMYRCASSLVLGDTSTDTQYFGPGTRLTVL.